The 30 T cell receptor beta chains below all came from one sample that was sequenced in a study of cytomegalovirus exposure and HLA in healthy donors. The PCR used 60 Vbeta and 13 Jbeta primers. Profiled with immunoSEQ multiplex PCR; TCRdb holds only in-frame clones, not every one. This table has some 84,000 clones, 63% appearing once. What was sequenced was PBMCs. Receptors were obtained from a woman in her forties in good health and CMV-seropositive.

The rearrangement links TRBV7-2 to TRBJ2-3; possible D gene TRBD1, 7 bases. The CDR3 extends over 15 amino acids. V lost 1 base to trimming and J lost 6 bases, with 14 bases between them. Germline V gene sequence: CDR1 SGHTA, CDR2 FQGNSA. The CDR3 DNA reads as TGTGCCAGCAGCTTAGTAGGCCAGGGGGGTGATACGCAGTATTTT. This gives the protein CASSLVGQGGDTQYF.

The chain has TRBV4-3 and TRBJ1-2; perhaps TRBD1 as D (5 bases). V gave up 1 base and J gave up 2 bases, with 17 bases separating them. The germline V gene encodes CDR1 LGHNA and CDR2 YSLEER. This CDR3 contains 17 residues. CDR3 sequence: CASSQAAGGSLNYGYTF. Written as DNA, the CDR3 is TGCGCCAGCAGCCAAGCAGCCGGGGGGAGTTTAAACTATGGCTACACCTTC.

This chain links TRBV28 with TRBJ2-7; tentatively, D is TRBD1 (6 bases). The CDR3 has 13 residues. V shed 4 bases and J shed 6 bases, with 13 bases lying between them. The germline CDR1 and CDR2 sequences are MDHEN and SYDVKM. For the CDR3, the DNA is TGTGCCAGCAGTTCACTACAGGGTGGCGAGCAGTACTTC. Translation: CASSSLQGGEQYF. Full variable domain (missing parts from reference TRBV28 and TRBJ2-7): DVKVTQSSRYLVKRTGEKVFLECVQDMDHENMFWYRQDPGLGLRLIYFSYDVKMKEKGDIPEGYSVSREKKERFSLILESASTNQTSMYLCASSSLQGGEQYFGPGTRLTVT.

In its sample, this clone was seen a few times. The chain recombines TRBV9 with TRBJ2-7; 9 bases fit TRBD2. This CDR3 spans 17 amino acids. Germline values: CDR1 SGDLS, CDR2 YYNGEE. Trimming cost V 4 bases and J 2 bases; bases outside gene matches: 13. The CDR3 nucleotides are TGTGCCAGCAGCCAGAGGGGAGCTAGCGGGGTTCCCTACGAGCAGTACTTC. Protein: CASSQRGASGVPYEQYF.

The genes are TRBV11-3 and TRBJ2-1; 8 nucleotides match TRBD2. The CDR3 spans 15 residues. The germline CDR1 and CDR2 sequences are SGHNT and YENEEA. V lost 5 bases, J lost 6 bases, and 9 bases stayed unmatched. This chain's CDR3 is CASSPGGTSGNEQFF. As DNA, the CDR3 is TGTGCCAGCAGCCCCGGTGGTACTAGCGGCAATGAGCAGTTCTTC. Full variable domain (missing parts from reference TRBV11-3 and TRBJ2-1): EAGVVQSPRYKIIEKKQPVAFWCNPISGHNTLYWYLQNLGQGPELLIRYENEEAVDDSQLPKDRFSAERLKGVDSTLKIQPAELGDSAVYLCASSPGGTSGNEQFFGPGTRLTVL.

The chain uses TRBV28 and TRBJ2-7, with 13 bases aligning to TRBD2. The CDR3 covers 15 residues. Trimming removed 5 bases from V and 5 bases from J; junction bases left unmatched: 6. The V gene's germline CDR1 is MDHEN and CDR2 SYDVKM. The CDR3 DNA reads TGTGCCAGCAGTCCCGGACTAGCGGGAGATAACGAGCAGTACTTC. It specifies CASSPGLAGDNEQYF. Full variable domain (outside the CDR3, taken from reference TRBV28 and TRBJ2-7): DVKVTQSSRYLVKRTGEKVFLECVQDMDHENMFWYRQDPGLGLRLIYFSYDVKMKEKGDIPEGYSVSREKKERFSLILESASTNQTSMYLCASSPGLAGDNEQYFGPGTRLTVT.

V usage is TRBV21-1 and J usage is TRBJ2-7; the table names TRBD2, a call not compared with the DNA. TRBV21-1 is flagged as a pseudogene. The CDR3 covers 13 residues. CDR3: CASSGPGLGEQYF. The CDR3 nucleotides are TGTGCCAGCAGCGGTCCAGGACTGGGCGAGCAGTACTTC.

This rearrangement joins TRBV10-3 to TRBJ2-1, with TRBD2 matching over 9 bases. CDR3 length: 15 residues. Trimming took 3 bases from V and 5 from J; bases not matched to a gene: 5. The germline V gene has CDR1 ENHRY and CDR2 SYGVKD. The CDR3 protein is CAISDVGGGDNEQFF. CDR3 nucleotides: TGTGCCATCAGTGATGTGGGCGGGGGGGACAATGAGCAGTTCTTC.

The rearrangement joins TRBV4-1 to TRBJ1-4; TRBD1 agrees at 8 bases. J gave up 10 bases and V 4 bases, and 11 bases lay outside the gene matches. The germline CDR1 and CDR2 sequences are MGHRA and YSYEKL. This CDR3 comprises 15 residues. This CDR3 reads CASSPQGAGGAKLFF. CDR3 DNA: TGCGCCAGCAGCCCCCAGGGGGCGGGGGGGGCAAAACTGTTTTTT.

The chain is built from TRBV28 and TRBJ2-7; unclear D gene. The CDR3 covers 14 residues. Trimming took off 5 bases at V and 2 bases at J, with 13 bases between the two ends. From germline, CDR1 is MDHEN and CDR2 SYDVKM. The DNA of the CDR3 is TGTGCCAGCAGTCCCCACAGTAACCCCTACGAGCAGTACTTC. Its translation is CASSPHSNPYEQYF.

This clone was picked up one time. The chain links TRBV29-1 to TRBJ2-5; TRBD2 is a possible D gene (6 bases). Germline V gene sequence: CDR1 SQVTM, CDR2 ANQGSEA. Trimming cost V 7 bases and J 7 bases, with 16 bases left between them. This CDR3 is 12 amino acids long. The CDR3 loop is CSAVGGSGTQYF. In DNA, the CDR3 is TGCAGCGCTGTGGGGGGTTCGGGGACCCAGTACTTC.

The V call is TRBV6-5, the J call TRBJ2-7, with 7 positions matching TRBD2. The CDR3 is 15 residues long. Germline values: CDR1 MNHEY, CDR2 SVGAGI. Losses at the gene ends were 4 bases for V and 3 bases for J; bases not matched to a gene: 9. The CDR3: CASSSSPGGGYEQYF. The CDR3 nucleotides are TGTGCCAGCAGTTCCTCCCCGGGAGGCGGCTACGAGCAGTACTTC.

The chain couples TRBV7-9 to TRBJ2-3; 8 nucleotides agree with TRBD2. The germline gives CDR1 SEHNR, CDR2 FQNEAQ (reference sequence). This CDR3 contains 14 residues. Unmatched junction bases numbered 2, after V lost 5 bases and J lost 1 base. The CDR3 here is CASSHSGGTDTQYF. The CDR3 DNA follows: TGTGCCAGCAGCCATAGCGGGGGCACAGATACGCAGTATTTT.

This rearrangement joins TRBV10-3 to TRBJ1-4, with D possibly being TRBD1 (6 bases). Germline V gene sequence: CDR1 ENHRY, CDR2 SYGVKD. The CDR3 contains 15 residues. V was cut by 6 bases and J by 5 bases, with 16 bases left in between. CDR3 loop: CAIRAGDGSNEKLFF. CDR3 sequence (DNA): TGTGCCATCAGGGCAGGGGACGGATCAAATGAAAAACTGTTTTTT.

V is TRBV15 and J is TRBJ2-5; D is perhaps TRBD2 (6 bases). V dropped 2 bases and J dropped 0 bases, with 10 bases sitting between them. The CDR3 loop spans 15 amino acids. Germline V gene sequence: CDR1 LNHNV, CDR2 YYDKDF (reference sequence). The CDR3 DNA follows: TGTGCCACCAGCAGACCCGGGACTTACCAAGAGACCCAGTACTTC. It is translated as CATSRPGTYQETQYF.

The genes are TRBV7-8 and TRBJ2-3; D is uncertain. From germline, CDR1 is SGHVS and CDR2 FQNEAQ. The ends were cut back, 0 bases at V and 3 bases at J, with 4 bases in the middle. The CDR3 contains 13 residues. The CDR3 reads CASSLAPTDTQYF. CDR3 nucleotides: TGTGCCAGCAGCTTAGCTCCGACAGATACGCAGTATTTT.

J is TRBJ2-7 and V is TRBV7-8; the D gene is possibly TRBD1 (5 bases). Germline V lookup: CDR1 SGHVS, CDR2 FQNEAQ. Trimming removed 2 bases from V and 6 bases from J, with 20 bases in between. The CDR3 loop spans 16 amino acids. CDR3 protein: CASSLPTAPGLSEQYF. The CDR3 region has the DNA TGTGCCAGCAGCTTACCGACAGCTCCCGGGTTATCCGAGCAGTACTTC.

In this sample, this clone turned up once. The CDR3 DNA reads as TGTGCCATCATGGCACCGAACACTGAAGCTTTCTTT. It specifies CAIMAPNTEAFF. This chain connects TRBV10-3 to TRBJ1-1; D is unresolved. There are 12 residues in the CDR3. The V end was cut by 7 bases, the J end by 1 base, with 7 bases between. Germline-derived CDR1 and CDR2 are ENHRY and SYGVKD.

This clone was counted between two and nine times. The chain has TRBV4-3 and TRBJ2-3; tentative D call: TRBD2 (5 bases). Trimming took off 0 bases at V and 6 bases at J, with 19 bases between the two ends. The CDR3 loop spans 17 amino acids. Germline loops: CDR1 LGHNA, CDR2 YSLEER. In nucleotides, the CDR3 is TGCGCCAGCAGCCAAGATGACCCGAGGGAGTATTGGGATACGCAGTATTTT. This translates into CASSQDDPREYWDTQYF.

This clone came up a few times. The J gene is TRBJ2-4, the V gene TRBV11-2; no reliable D call. The CDR3 is 14 amino acids. V was clipped by 6 bases and J by 7 bases, with 16 bases between them. CDR1 is SGHAT and CDR2 is FQNNGV in the germline V gene. The CDR3 DNA reads TGTGCCAGCAGTTCACTTCGGGTTATGAACATTCAGTACTTC. It is translated as CASSSLRVMNIQYF.

V gene TRBV7-2 combines with J gene TRBJ2-5, with D tentatively TRBD2 (5 bases). V was clipped by 5 bases and J by 2 bases, with 15 bases between them. This CDR3 has 15 amino acids. CDR1 is SGHTA, CDR2 FQGNSA, per germline. CDR3 coding DNA: TGTGCCAGCAGCAGCCCCTCTAGCAGTCAAGAGACCCAGTACTTC. Translating it yields CASSSPSSSQETQYF. The full variable domain, completed using reference TRBV7-2 and TRBJ2-5, is GAGVSQSPSNKVTEKGKDVELRCDPISGHTALYWYRQSLGQGLEFLIYFQGNSAPDKSGLPSDRFSAERTGGSVSTLTIQRTQQEDSAVYLCASSSPSSSQETQYFGPGTRLLVL.

The chain is built from TRBV9 and TRBJ2-1; 7 nucleotides match TRBD2. This CDR3 has 15 amino acids. The germline V gene encodes CDR1 SGDLS and CDR2 YYNGEE. V lost 6 bases to trimming and J lost 8 bases; unmatched junction nucleotides: 14. The CDR3 nucleotides read TGTGCCAGCACCTATAGTAGCGGGCTTGGCGATGAGCAGTTCTTC. Amino acids: CASTYSSGLGDEQFF.

This rearrangement joins TRBV30 to TRBJ1-5; 11 bases match TRBD1. This CDR3 comprises 14 residues. Germline V gene data show CDR1 as GTSNPN and CDR2 as SVGIG (reference sequence). V shed 1 base and J 9 bases; nucleotides not matched to a gene: 5. The DNA for the CDR3 is TGTGCCTGGAGTGGGGACAGGGGGGCCGGGCCCCAGCATTTT. This sequence encodes CAWSGDRGAGPQHF.

The rearrangement links TRBV11-2 to TRBJ2-7; D is perhaps TRBD2 (5 bases). Germline loops: CDR1 SGHAT, CDR2 FQNNGV. Trimming left V 5 bases short and J 4 bases short, with 24 bases between. This CDR3 has 17 amino acids. This chain's CDR3 is CASSPLSRPSGWYEQYF. The CDR3 DNA reads TGTGCCAGCAGCCCACTCTCGAGGCCCAGCGGTTGGTACGAGCAGTACTTC.

Here the CDR3 DNA reads TGTGCCAGCAGTGACGGACAGCCGGCAGCTTTCTTT. This sequence encodes CASSDGQPAAFF. The genes are TRBV6-1 and TRBJ1-1, with D perhaps TRBD1 (6 bases). CDR3 size: 12 residues. Germline CDR1 MNHNS, CDR2 SASEGT. V lost 3 bases and J 10 bases, leaving 12 bases between the germline ends.

The chain has TRBV28 and TRBJ2-7, with 9 bases identical to TRBD2. The V gene end was trimmed by 6 bases and the J gene end by 2 bases; junction bases not matched to a gene: 5. CDR1 is MDHEN and CDR2 is SYDVKM in the germline V gene. The CDR3 runs to 14 residues. The CDR3 DNA reads as TGTGCCAGCAGGGATGTAGCGGGAGCCTACGAGCAGTACTTC. It is translated as CASRDVAGAYEQYF.

The chain couples TRBV6-6 to TRBJ2-6; unclear D gene. The CDR3 spans 15 residues. Per germline, CDR1 MNHNY and CDR2 SVGAGI (reference sequence). Trimming took off 0 bases at V and 1 base at J, with 4 bases between the two ends. CDR3 sequence reads: CASSYSSSGANVLTF. The CDR3 nucleotides are TGTGCCAGCAGTTACTCGTCTTCTGGGGCCAACGTCCTGACTTTC.

DNA of the CDR3: TGTGCCAGCAGTTTTGAGGAGGGAAACGGTAGGGGCTCTGGGGCCAACGTCCTGACTTTC. Amino acid sequence: CASSFEEGNGRGSGANVLTF. The genes are TRBV27 and TRBJ2-6; possibly TRBD2 for D (6 bases). The CDR3 contains 20 residues. V lost 3 bases and J lost 0, with 21 bases in between. Germline V gives CDR1 MNHEY, CDR2 SMNVEV (reference sequence).

The chain is built from TRBV5-4 and TRBJ1-1; TRBD1 is a possible D gene (6 bases). The CDR3 runs 17 residues. V gave up 4 bases and J gave up 4 bases, with 23 bases separating them. From germline, CDR1 is SGHNT and CDR2 YYREEE (reference sequence). CDR3 DNA: TGTGCCAGCAGCCTTGGTGGGACAAGCGGGATGGGCACTGAAGCTTTCTTT. Its protein product is CASSLGGTSGMGTEAFF.

The chain recombines TRBV6-1 with TRBJ2-7; 9 bases align to TRBD2. Trimming at V came to 0 bases and at J to 1 base, leaving 1 base not matched to a gene. The CDR3 spans 15 residues. Germline values: CDR1 MNHNS, CDR2 SASEGT. CDR3 nucleotide sequence: TGTGCCAGCAGTGAAGCTACTAGCGGGTCCTACGAGCAGTACTTC. As protein: CASSEATSGSYEQYF.